This TCR beta chain was sequenced for a study of shared clonotypes between healthy human individuals. Germline V gene lookup returns CDR1 LNHDA and CDR2 SQIVND (reference sequence). Trimming took 5 bases from V and 6 from J, leaving 15 bases between them. The CDR3 runs to 14 residues. This clone has a count of ten or more. Its matching antigen is unknown. Study results and limitations: Naive subsets, compared against memory subsets, generally had larger estimated richness values. A limitation of the genetic and exposure-history diversity represented arose from few donors.

A deep-level run was used for the assay. Genomic DNA (from each subset) was split evenly across several immunoSEQ plates. Method: immunoSEQ multiplex PCR; TCRdb's copy keeps in-frame clones and lacks some. The sample lists 600,000 to 700,000 clones, 55% to 85% occurring once. Material for sequencing was memory CD4+ T cells sorted from blood. Described subset: CD45RA-negative fraction. The source of this sequence is a woman aged 25 to 39 in good health. V usage is TRBV19 and J usage is TRBJ2-3; possibly TRBD1 for D (6 bases). The CDR3 sequence is CASSPTGSLDTQYF. The CDR3 DNA sequence: TGTGCCAGTAGTCCGACAGGATCTCTCGATACGCAGTATTTT.